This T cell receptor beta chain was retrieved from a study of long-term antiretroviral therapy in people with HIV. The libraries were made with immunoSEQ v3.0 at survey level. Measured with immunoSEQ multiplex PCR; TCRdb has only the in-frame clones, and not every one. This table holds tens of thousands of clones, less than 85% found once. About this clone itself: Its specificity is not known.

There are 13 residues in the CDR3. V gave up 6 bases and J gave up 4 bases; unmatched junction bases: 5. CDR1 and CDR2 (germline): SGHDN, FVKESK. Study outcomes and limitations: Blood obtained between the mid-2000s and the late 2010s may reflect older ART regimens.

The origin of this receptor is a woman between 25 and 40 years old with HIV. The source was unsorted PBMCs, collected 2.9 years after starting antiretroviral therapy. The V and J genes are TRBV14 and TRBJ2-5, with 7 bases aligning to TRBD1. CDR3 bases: TGTGCCAGCAGTAACAGGGGCGGAGAGACCCAGTACTTC. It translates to CASSNRGGETQYF.